This T cell receptor beta chain was identified during a study of T-cell memory formation after mild COVID-19. General observations from the study: Some responding clones appeared in pre-infection memory, suggesting cross-reactive memory joined. The study found balanced CD4/CD8 in clones contracting day 15 to 85 and a CD4+ lean in later expanders. Clonal second-wave expansions that peaked on day 37 had unconfirmed SARS-CoV-2 specificity.

A remark on this clonotype: What it binds is not known.

The TCR alpha and TCR beta cDNA libraries, bearing sample barcodes and UMIs, were generated by 5'RACE using constant-segment primers. TCRdb reprocessed the 5' RACE reads with MiXCR, giving one entry per CDR3 protein. The sample comprises almost 550,000 distinct CDR3 sequences, just over 20% of which are singletons, and roughly an eighth rests with the top ten. The clonotype comes from an adult woman who had mild COVID-19 (a few samples of this study predate the infection). Cell type and time point are not known. Sequences were obtained from PBMCs or a T cell subset sorted from them (not recorded which).

Here the CDR3 DNA reads TGTGCCAGCAGCGCCGACGAGGAGCACACAGATACGCAGTATTTT. Amino acid sequence: CASSADEEHTDTQYF. The chain employs TRBV9 and TRBJ2-3; no clear D. CDR1 is SGDLS, CDR2 YYNGEE, per germline. The CDR3 consists of 15 residues. The germline V and J ends were trimmed by 3 bases and 2 bases, with 13 bases remaining between them.